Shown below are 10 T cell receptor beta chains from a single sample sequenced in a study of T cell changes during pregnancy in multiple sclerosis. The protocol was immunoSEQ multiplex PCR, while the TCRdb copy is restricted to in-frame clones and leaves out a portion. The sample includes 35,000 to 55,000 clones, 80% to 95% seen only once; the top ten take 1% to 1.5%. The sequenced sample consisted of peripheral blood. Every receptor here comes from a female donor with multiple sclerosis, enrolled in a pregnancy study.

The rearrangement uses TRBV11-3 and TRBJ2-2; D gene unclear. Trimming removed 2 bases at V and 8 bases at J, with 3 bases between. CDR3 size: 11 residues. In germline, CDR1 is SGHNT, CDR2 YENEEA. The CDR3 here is CASSLQGELFF. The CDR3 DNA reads TGTGCCAGCAGCTTACAGGGGGAGCTGTTTTTT.

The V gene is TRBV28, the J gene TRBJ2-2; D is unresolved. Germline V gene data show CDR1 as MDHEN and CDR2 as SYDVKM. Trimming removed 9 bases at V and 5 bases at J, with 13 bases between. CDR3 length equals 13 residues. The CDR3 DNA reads TGTGCCAGTCCATCGCTGGCAACCGGGGAGCTGTTTTTT. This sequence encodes CASPSLATGELFF.

The CDR3 sequence is CASSESQLRVYF. The CDR3 nucleotides read TGTGCCAGCAGTGAGAGTCAGCTTAGGGTGTACTTC. This sequence joins TRBV2 and TRBJ2-5, with unresolved D. Trimming removed 3 bases from V and 13 bases from J, with 15 bases in between. CDR1 SNHLY and CDR2 FYNNEI come from the germline V gene. The CDR3 totals 12 residues.

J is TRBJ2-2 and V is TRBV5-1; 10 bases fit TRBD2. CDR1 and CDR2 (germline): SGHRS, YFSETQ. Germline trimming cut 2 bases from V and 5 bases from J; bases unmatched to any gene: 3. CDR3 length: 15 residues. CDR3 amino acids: CASSFSGRSTGELFF. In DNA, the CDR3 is TGCGCCAGCAGCTTTAGCGGGAGGTCTACCGGGGAGCTGTTTTTT.

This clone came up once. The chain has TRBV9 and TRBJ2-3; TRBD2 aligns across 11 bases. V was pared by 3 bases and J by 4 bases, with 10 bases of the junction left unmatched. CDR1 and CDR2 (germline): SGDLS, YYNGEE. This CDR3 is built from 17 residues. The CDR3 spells CASSARGLAGGADTQYF. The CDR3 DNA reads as TGTGCCAGCAGCGCTAGAGGGCTAGCGGGAGGTGCAGATACGCAGTATTTT.

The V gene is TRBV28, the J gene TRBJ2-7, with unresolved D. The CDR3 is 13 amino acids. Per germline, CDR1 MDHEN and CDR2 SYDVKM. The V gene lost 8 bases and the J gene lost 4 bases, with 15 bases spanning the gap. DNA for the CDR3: TGTGCCAGCCGAACAGCTCACCCATACGAGCAGTACTTC. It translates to CASRTAHPYEQYF.

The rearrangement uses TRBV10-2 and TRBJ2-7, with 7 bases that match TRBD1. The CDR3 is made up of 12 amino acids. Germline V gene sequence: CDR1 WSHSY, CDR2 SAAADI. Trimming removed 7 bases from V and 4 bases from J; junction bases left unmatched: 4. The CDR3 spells CASKNRGYEQYF. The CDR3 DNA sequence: TGCGCCAGCAAAAACAGGGGTTACGAGCAGTACTTC.

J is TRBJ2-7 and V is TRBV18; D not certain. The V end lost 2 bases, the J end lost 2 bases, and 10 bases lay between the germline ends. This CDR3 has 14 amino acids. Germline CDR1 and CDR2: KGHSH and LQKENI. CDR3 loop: CASSPFGIPYEQYF. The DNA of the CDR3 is TGTGCCAGCTCACCATTTGGGATCCCCTACGAGCAGTACTTC.

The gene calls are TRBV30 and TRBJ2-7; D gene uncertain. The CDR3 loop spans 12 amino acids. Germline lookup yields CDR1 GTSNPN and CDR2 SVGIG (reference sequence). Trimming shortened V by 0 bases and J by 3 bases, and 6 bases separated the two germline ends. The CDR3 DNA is TGTGCCTGGAGTGTACTGGGCTACGAGCAGTACTTC. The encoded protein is CAWSVLGYEQYF.

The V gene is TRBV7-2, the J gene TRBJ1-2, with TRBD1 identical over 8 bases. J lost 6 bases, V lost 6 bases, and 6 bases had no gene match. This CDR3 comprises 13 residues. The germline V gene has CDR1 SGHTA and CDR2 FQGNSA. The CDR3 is CASRSWTGNGYTF. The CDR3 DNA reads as TGTGCCAGCAGGTCTTGGACAGGGAATGGCTACACCTTC.